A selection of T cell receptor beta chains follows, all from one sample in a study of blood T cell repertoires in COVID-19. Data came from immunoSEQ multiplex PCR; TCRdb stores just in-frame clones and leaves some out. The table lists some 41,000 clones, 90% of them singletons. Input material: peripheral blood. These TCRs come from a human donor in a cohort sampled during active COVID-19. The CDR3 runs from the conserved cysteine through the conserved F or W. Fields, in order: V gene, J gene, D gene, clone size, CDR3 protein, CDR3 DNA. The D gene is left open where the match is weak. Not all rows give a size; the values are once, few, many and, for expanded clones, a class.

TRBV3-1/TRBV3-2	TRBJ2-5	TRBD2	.	CASSLTYKAKKGGRGETQYF	TGTGCCAGCAGCCTCACTTACAAGGCAAAGAAAGGCGGGAGAGGGGAGACCCAGTACTTC
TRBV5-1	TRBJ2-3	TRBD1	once	CASSLFIGGATADTQYF	TGCGCCAGCAGCTTGTTCATAGGGGGCGCGACGGCAGATACGCAGTATTTT
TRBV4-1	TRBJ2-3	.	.	CASSQGIATGTKDTQYF	TGCGCCAGCAGCCAAGGGATTGCTACAGGGACGAAGGATACGCAGTATTTT
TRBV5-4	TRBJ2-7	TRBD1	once	CASSTGQGYYEQYF	TGTGCCAGCAGCACCGGACAGGGGTATTACGAGCAGTACTTC
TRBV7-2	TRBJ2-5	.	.	CASSLVSRETQYF	TGTGCCAGCAGCTTAGTTTCTCGGGAGACCCAGTACTTC
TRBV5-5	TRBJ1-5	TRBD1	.	CASSPLEGAVQPQHF	TGTGCCAGCAGCCCGCTCGAGGGGGCGGTTCAGCCCCAGCATTTT
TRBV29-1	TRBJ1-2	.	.	CSIYPRQANYGYTF	TGCAGCATTTACCCCCGACAGGCTAACTATGGCTACACCTTC
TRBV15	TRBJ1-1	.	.	CATSKPGSATEAFF	TGTGCCACCAGTAAACCAGGGTCCGCCACTGAAGCTTTCTTT
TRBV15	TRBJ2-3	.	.	CATSWPTDTQYF	TGTGCCACGTCGTGGCCCACAGATACGCAGTATTTT
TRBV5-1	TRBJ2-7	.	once	CASSLEPPYEQYF	TGCGCCAGCAGCTTGGAGCCCCCCTACGAGCAGTACTTC
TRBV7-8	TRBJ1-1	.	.	CASSLPGKNEAFF	TGTGCCAGCAGCTTACCGGGTAAAAATGAAGCTTTCTTT
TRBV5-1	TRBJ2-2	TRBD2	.	CASGGESRNTGELFF	TGCGCCAGCGGGGGGGAATCTCGGAACACCGGGGAGCTGTTTTTT
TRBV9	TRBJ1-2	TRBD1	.	CASSVQGAYGYTF	TGTGCCAGCAGCGTACAGGGGGCCTATGGCTACACCTTC
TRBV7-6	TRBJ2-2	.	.	CASFPGVDTGELFF	TGTGCCAGCTTCCCCGGGGTCGACACCGGGGAGCTGTTTTTT
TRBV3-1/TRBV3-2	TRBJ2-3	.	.	CASSQSGTDTQYF	TGTGCCAGCAGCCAATCCGGGACAGATACGCAGTATTTT
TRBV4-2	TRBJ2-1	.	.	CASSQDPGAEQFF	TGTGCCAGCAGCCAAGATCCAGGGGCAGAGCAGTTCTTC
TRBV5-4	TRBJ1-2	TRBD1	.	CASSLQGRLDGYTF	TGTGCCAGCAGCTTACAGGGGAGATTGGATGGCTACACCTTC
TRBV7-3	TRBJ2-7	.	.	CASSYQTGPYEQYF	TGTGCCAGCAGCTACCAGACAGGCCCATACGAGCAGTACTTC
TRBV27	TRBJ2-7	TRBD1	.	CASRARTGGNEQYF	TGTGCCAGCAGGGCTCGGACAGGGGGCAACGAGCAGTACTTC
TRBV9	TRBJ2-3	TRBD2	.	CASSVAPSGRAGTDTQYF	TGTGCCAGCAGCGTAGCTCCTAGCGGGAGGGCCGGGACAGATACGCAGTATTTT
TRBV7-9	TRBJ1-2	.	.	CASSLVRTEKYGYTF	TGTGCCAGCAGCTTAGTGAGGACAGAAAAATATGGCTACACCTTC
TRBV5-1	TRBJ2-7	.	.	CASSFEPPVYEQYF	TGCGCCAGCAGCTTCGAGCCGCCTGTCTACGAGCAGTACTTC
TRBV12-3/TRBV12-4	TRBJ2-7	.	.	CASREGGGEQYF	TGTGCCAGCAGAGAGGGAGGGGGCGAGCAGTACTTC
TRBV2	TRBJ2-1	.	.	CASSDPRGPDNEQFF	TGTGCCAGCAGTGACCCCAGGGGCCCCGACAATGAGCAGTTCTTC
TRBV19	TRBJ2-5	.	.	CASSQGTQETQYF	TGTGCCAGTAGCCAGGGGACCCAAGAGACCCAGTACTTC
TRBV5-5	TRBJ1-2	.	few	CASSRVAGDPYGYTF	TGTGCCAGCAGCCGAGTTGCAGGGGATCCCTATGGCTACACCTTC
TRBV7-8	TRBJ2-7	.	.	CASSLQGRVEQYF	TGTGCCAGCAGCTTACAGGGGAGGGTGGAGCAGTACTTC
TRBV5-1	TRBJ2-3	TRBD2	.	CASSLTSGFTDTQYF	TGCGCCAGCAGCCTGACTAGCGGCTTCACAGATACGCAGTATTTT
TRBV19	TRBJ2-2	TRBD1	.	CASSMTGGVSGELFF	TGTGCCAGTAGTATGACAGGGGGCGTTTCCGGGGAGCTGTTTTTT
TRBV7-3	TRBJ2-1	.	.	CASSLSLRDEQFF	TGTGCCAGCAGCTTATCACTCAGGGATGAGCAGTTCTTC
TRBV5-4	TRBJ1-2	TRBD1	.	CASSLEPTGVGYGYTF	TGTGCCAGCAGCTTGGAACCTACAGGGGTCGGGTATGGCTACACCTTC
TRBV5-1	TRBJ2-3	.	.	CASSLAGSTDTQYF	TGCGCCAGCAGCTTGGCAGGGAGCACAGATACGCAGTATTTT
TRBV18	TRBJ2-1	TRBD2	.	CASSPLAGEGNNEQFF	TGTGCCAGCTCCCCTTTAGCGGGAGAAGGTAACAATGAGCAGTTCTTC
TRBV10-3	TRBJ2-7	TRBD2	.	CAISGSGAYEQYF	TGTGCCATCAGTGGCAGCGGGGCCTACGAGCAGTACTTC
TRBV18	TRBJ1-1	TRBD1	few	CASSPKGARVGEAFF	TGTGCCAGCTCACCCAAGGGGGCCCGGGTCGGTGAAGCTTTCTTT
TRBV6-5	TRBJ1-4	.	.	CASSYTRRVEKLFF	TGTGCCAGCAGTTACACGCGCCGAGTCGAAAAACTGTTTTTT
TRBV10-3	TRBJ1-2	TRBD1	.	CAISDQLNRGQGYGYTF	TGTGCCATCAGTGACCAGCTAAACAGGGGACAAGGCTATGGCTACACCTTC
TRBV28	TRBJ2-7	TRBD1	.	CASSFPPGQGRDYEQYF	TGTGCCAGCAGTTTCCCCCCCGGACAGGGACGTGACTACGAGCAGTACTTC
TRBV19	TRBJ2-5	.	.	CASSIGQVQETQYF	TGTGCCAGTAGTATAGGACAGGTTCAAGAGACCCAGTACTTC
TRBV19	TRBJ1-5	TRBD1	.	CASSLAGQGKGQPQHF	TGTGCCAGTAGTCTGGCGGGACAGGGAAAGGGTCAGCCCCAGCATTTT
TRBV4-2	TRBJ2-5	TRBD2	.	CASSQDLKRGGLETQYF	TGTGCCAGCAGCCAAGATTTGAAGCGGGGGGGCCTGGAGACCCAGTACTTC
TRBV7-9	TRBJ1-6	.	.	CASSSAGGTGFYNSPLHF	TGTGCCAGCAGCTCGGCGGGGGGAACAGGGTTCTATAATTCACCCCTCCACTTT
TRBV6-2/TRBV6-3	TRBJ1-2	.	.	CASSADYRFAELGVYGYTF	TGTGCCAGCAGTGCCGATTACAGGTTCGCGGAGCTTGGGGTCTATGGCTACACCTTC
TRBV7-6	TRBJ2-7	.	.	CASSLGIAGTSYEQYF	TGTGCCAGCAGCTTAGGAATTGCGGGCACGAGCTACGAGCAGTACTTC